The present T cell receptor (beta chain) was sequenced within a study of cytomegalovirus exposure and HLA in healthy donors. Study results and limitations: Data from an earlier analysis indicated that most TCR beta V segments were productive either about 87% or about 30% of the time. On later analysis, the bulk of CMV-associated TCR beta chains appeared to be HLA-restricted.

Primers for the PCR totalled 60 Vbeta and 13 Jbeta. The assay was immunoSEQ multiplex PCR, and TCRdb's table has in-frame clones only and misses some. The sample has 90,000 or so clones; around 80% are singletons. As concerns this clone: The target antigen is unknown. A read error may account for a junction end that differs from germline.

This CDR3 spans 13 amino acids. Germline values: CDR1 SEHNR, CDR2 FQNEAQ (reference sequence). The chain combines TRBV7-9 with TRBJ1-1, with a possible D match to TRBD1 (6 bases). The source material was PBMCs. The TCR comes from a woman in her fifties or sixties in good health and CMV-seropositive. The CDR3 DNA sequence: TGTTCCAGCAGCTTACAGGGGAACACTGAAGCTTTCTTT. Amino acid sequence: CSSSLQGNTEAFF.